Each of the 15 T cell receptor beta chains below was sequenced from the same sample in a study of T cell responses to AZD1222 COVID-19 vaccine. The table came from immunoSEQ multiplex PCR; TCRdb's copy has only in-frame clones and leaves some out. The sample has roughly 150,000 clones, 80% to 90% seen once. The source was peripheral blood, collected on day 0 of AZD1222 vaccination. The receptors stem from an adult in good health.

V gene TRBV5-6 combines with J gene TRBJ1-1; 9 nucleotides align to TRBD1. The CDR3 runs to 12 residues. V lost 4 bases to trimming and J lost 6 bases; unmatched junction nucleotides: 1. CDR1 SGHDT and CDR2 YYEEEE come from the germline V gene. CDR3 nucleotide sequence: TGTGCCAGCAGCCGGGACAGGGCTGAAGCTTTCTTT. The encoded protein is CASSRDRAEAFF.

This chain connects TRBV19 to TRBJ1-5; D not resolved. Germline assignment: CDR1 LNHDA and CDR2 SQIVND (reference sequence). The CDR3 has 15 amino acids. V lost 0 bases to trimming and J lost 9 bases, with 15 bases between them. CDR3 sequence (DNA): TGTGCCAGTAGTATAGATCTATGGGCAGGCCGGCCCCAGCATTTT. This translates into CASSIDLWAGRPQHF.

The chain employs TRBV13 and TRBJ1-1; D is undetermined. The germline V and J ends were trimmed by 0 bases and 0 bases, with 14 bases remaining between them. The CDR3 has 17 amino acids. CDR1 is PRHDT and CDR2 is FYEKMQ in the germline V gene (reference sequence). The CDR3 DNA reads as TGTGCCAGCAGCTTAGGCATGACGACTGTCATGAACACTGAAGCTTTCTTT. Translating gives CASSLGMTTVMNTEAFF.

The gene calls are TRBV6-5 and TRBJ1-2; the D is unclear. Trimming took off 5 bases at V and 0 bases at J, with 13 bases between the two ends. The germline gives CDR1 MNHEY, CDR2 SVGAGI. The CDR3 loop spans 15 amino acids. In nucleotides, the CDR3 is TGTGCCAGCAGTACCCCGGGGAGGCCTAACTATGGCTACACCTTC. Amino acids: CASSTPGRPNYGYTF.

The chain recombines TRBV6-1 with TRBJ2-7; unclear D gene. The CDR3 sequence is 15 residues long. Trimming cost V 1 base and J 3 bases, with 13 bases left between them. CDR1 MNHNS and CDR2 SASEGT come from the germline V gene. The CDR3 DNA reads TGTGCCAGCAGTGAAGGTCCCTCGCCATTCTACGAGCAGTACTTC. Amino acid sequence: CASSEGPSPFYEQYF.

This clone was seen only once. The chain uses TRBV10-3 and TRBJ1-6; tentatively, D is TRBD1 (5 bases). The V gene lost 6 bases and the J gene lost 4 bases, with 16 bases spanning the gap. Germline CDR1 reads ENHRY; CDR2 reads SYGVKD. The CDR3 is made up of 16 amino acids. The CDR3, as DNA: TGTGCCATCAGCGAAGGGACGGACCCTTATAATTCACCCCTCCACTTT. Translation: CAISEGTDPYNSPLHF.

This sequence joins TRBV9 and TRBJ1-3; D not resolved. The CDR3 spans 14 residues. CDR1 and CDR2 from the germline V gene are SGDLS and YYNGEE. V dropped 0 bases and J dropped 4 bases, with 8 bases sitting between them. DNA for the CDR3: TGTGCCAGCAGCGTAGCCGCCCAAGGAAACACCATATATTTT. Translated, it gives CASSVAAQGNTIYF.

The sample holds a few counts of this clone. This chain links TRBV29-1 with TRBJ2-5; 8 nucleotides agree with TRBD1. Losses at the gene ends were 8 bases for V and 2 bases for J; bases not matched to a gene: 7. This CDR3 has 13 residues. The germline CDR1 and CDR2 sequences are SQVTM and ANQGSEA. The CDR3 spells CSSRTGLQETQYF. The CDR3 nucleotides are TGCAGCTCCCGGACAGGGTTACAAGAGACCCAGTACTTC.

The rearrangement joins TRBV7-2 to TRBJ2-1; 8 positions match TRBD2. V lost 2 bases to trimming and J lost 0 bases; unmatched junction nucleotides: 6. Per the germline V gene, CDR1 is SGHTA and CDR2 is FQGNSA. This CDR3 has 17 amino acids. CDR3 in amino acids: CASSLSLAAGSYNEQFF. CDR3 sequence (DNA): TGTGCCAGCAGCTTATCACTAGCGGCAGGCTCCTACAATGAGCAGTTCTTC.

The chain links TRBV23-1 to TRBJ1-1; unclear D gene. TRBV23-1 carries the ORF label, with uncertain function. The CDR3 totals 12 residues. V lost 10 bases to trimming and J lost 0 bases, with 9 bases between them. The CDR3, as DNA: TGCGCCACAACCCGGATGAACACTGAAGCTTTCTTT. It encodes CATTRMNTEAFF.

J is TRBJ1-6 and V is TRBV11-2, with a tentative D call TRBD1 (5 bases). Germline CDR1 reads SGHAT; CDR2 reads FQNNGV. With 5 bases removed from V and 11 bases from J, the gap between germline ends came to 10 bases. The CDR3 length is 12 residues. In nucleotides, the CDR3 is TGTGCCAGCAGCGGGGGGAGGGCACCCCTCCACTTT. It is translated as CASSGGRAPLHF.

The CDR3 bases are TGTGCCAGCAGCAACAGTGCAACCTACGAGCAGTACTTC. Translating gives CASSNSATYEQYF. This chain joins TRBV7-2 and TRBJ2-7; D remains unclear. V was cut by 5 bases and J by 2 bases, with 10 bases left in between. Germline CDR1 SGHTA, CDR2 FQGNSA. The CDR3 is made up of 13 amino acids.

The rearrangement uses TRBV28 and TRBJ2-2; weak D call: TRBD2 (5 bases). This CDR3 has 15 amino acids. Germline CDR1 MDHEN, CDR2 SYDVKM. Trimming left V 8 bases short and J 3 bases short, with 16 bases between. CDR3 residues: CASCRRAAYTGELFF. Here the CDR3 DNA reads TGTGCCAGCTGCCGGCGAGCGGCCTACACCGGGGAGCTGTTTTTT.

This chain uses TRBV4-2 with TRBJ2-1; D may be TRBD2 (6 bases). The CDR3 is made up of 16 amino acids. Germline CDR1 LGHNA, CDR2 YNFKEQ. V dropped 4 bases and J dropped 6 bases, with 19 bases sitting between them. The CDR3 is CASSPGDSDEFNEQFF. The CDR3 region has the DNA TGTGCCAGCAGCCCGGGGGACTCAGATGAATTCAATGAGCAGTTCTTC.

The rearrangement uses TRBV7-7 and TRBJ2-7, with D tentatively TRBD1 (6 bases). This CDR3 spans 14 amino acids. In germline, CDR1 is SSHAT, CDR2 FNYEAQ (reference sequence). V was trimmed by 5 bases and J by 4 bases, leaving 15 bases between them. CDR3 amino acids: CASSQGHPSYEQYF. The CDR3 bases are TGTGCCAGCAGCCAGGGACACCCATCGTACGAGCAGTACTTC. Full variable domain (missing parts from reference TRBV7-7 and TRBJ2-7): GAGVSQSPRYKVTKRGQDVTLRCDPISSHATLYWYQQALGQGPEFLTYFNYEAQPDKSGLPSDRFSAERPEGSISTLTIQRTEQRDSAMYRCASSQGHPSYEQYFGPGTRLTVT.